This T cell receptor (beta chain) emerged from a study of glioma-infiltrating T cells. The study, taken as a whole, reports: Only very few CDR3 sequences appeared in both tissue and blood. Gliomas, especially low-grade, showed above-expected tissue-blood divergence; non-neoplastic patients showed below.

This clonotype is a singleton in its sample. Antigen unknown. One end of the junction varies from germline; a read error may be responsible. Using RNA template, CDR3s of TCR alpha and beta were amplified with iRepertoire arm-PCR. For one-step reverse transcription and amplification, about 90-450 ng of tissue mRNA or PBMC total RNA was used. TCRdb re-derived calls from the multiplex PCR reads in MiXCR, one entry per CDR3 protein. The sample holds some 40,000 distinct CDR3 sequences, approximately 20% seen once. The TCR sequence derives from a human donor with low-grade glioma or glioblastoma, undergoing nonglioma brain surgery, or in good health (not recorded which). The sequencing sample was made of glioma tissue, nonneoplastic brain tissue, or PBMCs (not recorded which).

The chain's CDR3 is CASSPPPLEETRYF. CDR3 coding DNA: TGTGCCAGCAGTCCTCCTCCCCTAGAAGAGACCCGGTACTTC. The rearrangement uses TRBV12-3 or TRBV12-4 and TRBJ2-5, with D uncertain. This CDR3 has 14 amino acids.